This entry concerns a single T cell receptor beta chain. Trimming took 2 bases from V and 0 from J; bases not matched to a gene: 6. The germline CDR1 and CDR2 sequences are SGHRS and YFSETQ. This CDR3 comprises 18 residues. Original processing methods: Estimates of nucleated cell counts were drawn from the amplification of reference gene primers. Produced via immunoSEQ multiplex PCR; TCRdb's table is partial and in-frame only. For V, J and clone size, that table is used; D and trimming come from the DNA. The sample holds around 300,000 clones; 91% are singletons and the top ten take approximately 2%. Recruited during active infection, patients (from Seattle) were subsequently followed longitudinally. The entry originates in a study of blood T cell repertoires in COVID-19.

The sequencing sample was made of peripheral blood. The chain carries TRBV5-1 and TRBJ1-6; 9 bases are shared with TRBD1. The clonotype was recovered from a woman aged 25 to 39 with COVID-19, enrolled during active disease. The CDR3 reads CASSFQQGASSYNSPLHF. In DNA form, the CDR3 reads TGCGCCAGCAGCTTCCAACAGGGGGCGAGCTCCTATAATTCACCCCTCCACTTT.